What follows are 2 T cell receptor beta chains derived from one specimen sequenced in a study of blood T cell repertoires in COVID-19. This table comes from immunoSEQ multiplex PCR, and its TCRdb copy is limited to in-frame clones, with some not included. The table includes 110,000 or so clones, over 75% detected once. Specimen: peripheral blood. The source of these receptors is a woman in her 70s who had recovered from COVID-19.

Written as DNA, the CDR3 is TGTGCCAGCAGCAAAACCCCCGGGACTGGGAACACCGGGGAGCTGTTTTTT. It encodes CASSKTPGTGNTGELFF. J is TRBJ2-2 and V is TRBV21-1; TRBD2 is the table's D call and was not checked against the DNA. TRBV21-1 is a known pseudogene. The CDR3 has 17 amino acids.

This chain's CDR3 is CASSLGVGVTGELFF. The CDR3 nucleotides read TGCGCCAGCAGCCTTGGGGTAGGGGTCACCGGGGAGCTGTTTTTT. V usage is TRBV4-3 and J usage is TRBJ2-2; D is possibly TRBD1 (5 bases). Germline V gene sequence: CDR1 LGHNA, CDR2 YSLEER. The ends were cut back, 4 bases at V and 4 bases at J, with 13 bases in the middle. The CDR3 consists of 15 residues.